Listed below are T cell receptor beta chains from one sample, sequenced in a study of T-cell reconstitution after alpha-beta-depleted transplantation in children. TCRdb recomputed calls from the PCR reads with MiXCR, one row per CDR3 protein. The sample includes approximately 350,000 distinct CDR3 sequences, under 13% seen only once; the top ten take 2% to 3%. Source: PBMCs from the stem cell graft donor, taken from the stem cell graft. These receptors came from a human donor who donated a stem cell graft to a child with acute lymphoblastic leukemia. Both conserved end residues are part of each CDR3. A D gene is named only where the DNA matches it firmly. Rows give clone size only sometimes, using once, few, many, or a class for an expanded clone.

J gene: TRBJ2-1; V gene: TRBV5-1; clone size: .; D gene: TRBD2; CDR3 protein: CASSLVGASGRDRVNDQFF; CDR3 DNA: TGCGCCAGCAGCTTGGTCGGGGCTAGCGGGAGGGATCGCGTCAATGACCAGTTCTTC
J gene: TRBJ2-7; V gene: TRBV20-1; clone size: few; D gene: .; CDR3 protein: CSALRRAGSYEQYF; CDR3 DNA: TGCAGTGCCCTCCGGAGAGCGGGCTCCTACGAGCAGTACTTC
J gene: TRBJ2-7; V gene: TRBV3-1; clone size: few; D gene: .; CDR3 protein: CASSQDVDSASYEQYF; CDR3 DNA: TGTGCCAGCAGCCAAGACGTGGACAGCGCGAGCTACGAGCAGTACTTC
J gene: TRBJ1-2; V gene: TRBV7-2; clone size: .; D gene: TRBD1; CDR3 protein: CASSRLTGSLFYTF; CDR3 DNA: TGTGCCAGCAGCCGCTTGACAGGGTCCCTCTTCTACACCTTC
J gene: TRBJ1-1; V gene: TRBV9; clone size: few; D gene: .; CDR3 protein: CASSVASITGNTEAFF; CDR3 DNA: TGTGCCAGCAGCGTAGCTTCCATAACCGGGAACACTGAAGCTTTCTTT
J gene: TRBJ2-7; V gene: TRBV6-2/TRBV6-3; clone size: many; D gene: TRBD1; CDR3 protein: CASSRTGGHEQYF; CDR3 DNA: TGTGCCAGCAGTCGTACAGGGGGCCACGAGCAGTACTTC
J gene: TRBJ2-7; V gene: TRBV7-2; clone size: few; D gene: TRBD1; CDR3 protein: CASSPGTGGVEQYF; CDR3 DNA: TGTGCCAGCAGCCCCGGGACAGGGGGCGTCGAGCAGTACTTC
J gene: TRBJ2-1; V gene: TRBV5-1; clone size: many; D gene: .; CDR3 protein: CASSQTNEQFF; CDR3 DNA: TGCGCCAGCAGTCAGACCAATGAGCAGTTCTTC
J gene: TRBJ2-2; V gene: TRBV20-1; clone size: .; D gene: .; CDR3 protein: CCARDFDKGVPYTGELFF; CDR3 DNA: TGCTGTGCTAGAGATTTCGATAAGGGGGTTCCCTATACCGGGGAGCTGTTTTTT
J gene: TRBJ2-1; V gene: TRBV6-2/TRBV6-3; clone size: .; D gene: TRBD2; CDR3 protein: CASSDGTSGRALDEQFF; CDR3 DNA: TGTGCCAGCAGTGACGGGACTAGCGGGAGGGCCTTGGATGAGCAGTTCTTC
J gene: TRBJ2-1; V gene: TRBV27; clone size: few; D gene: .; CDR3 protein: CASSSMGEQFF; CDR3 DNA: TGTGCCAGCAGTTCCATGGGGGAGCAGTTCTTC
J gene: TRBJ1-2; V gene: TRBV27; clone size: few; D gene: .; CDR3 protein: CASSTQGLGYTF; CDR3 DNA: TGTGCCAGCAGTACTCAGGGCCTCGGCTACACCTTC
J gene: TRBJ1-4; V gene: TRBV9; clone size: .; D gene: TRBD1; CDR3 protein: CASSVGQPHEKLFF; CDR3 DNA: TGTGCCAGCAGCGTGGGACAGCCCCATGAAAAACTGTTTTTT
J gene: TRBJ2-3; V gene: TRBV5-1; clone size: many; D gene: .; CDR3 protein: CASSGDSLAGTDTQYF; CDR3 DNA: TGCGCCAGCAGCGGAGACTCCCTCGCTGGCACAGATACGCAGTATTTT
J gene: TRBJ2-2; V gene: TRBV6-5; clone size: few; D gene: TRBD2; CDR3 protein: CASSNSLAGGHRGGLFF; CDR3 DNA: TGTGCCAGCAGTAACTCACTAGCGGGAGGGCACCGGGGTGGGCTGTTTTTT
J gene: TRBJ1-1; V gene: TRBV12-3/TRBV12-4; clone size: .; D gene: .; CDR3 protein: CASSSRQGDGFRTEAFF; CDR3 DNA: TGTGCCAGCAGTTCCCGACAAGGGGACGGGTTCAGGACTGAAGCTTTCTTT
J gene: TRBJ2-1; V gene: TRBV7-2; clone size: few; D gene: TRBD1; CDR3 protein: CASSFDRVSYNEQFF; CDR3 DNA: TGTGCCAGCAGCTTCGACAGGGTCTCCTACAATGAGCAGTTCTTC
J gene: TRBJ2-3; V gene: TRBV29-1; clone size: .; D gene: TRBD2; CDR3 protein: CSVPLAGEDTQYF; CDR3 DNA: TGCAGCGTTCCTCTAGCGGGAGAAGATACGCAGTATTTT
J gene: TRBJ2-3; V gene: TRBV11-1; clone size: .; D gene: TRBD1; CDR3 protein: CASSPRQGVSTGPQADTQYF; CDR3 DNA: TGTGCCAGCAGCCCTAGACAGGGAGTCTCGACAGGCCCTCAGGCAGATACGCAGTATTTT
J gene: TRBJ2-7; V gene: TRBV28; clone size: .; D gene: TRBD1; CDR3 protein: CASSRGGASLEQYF; CDR3 DNA: TGTGCCAGCAGCCGAGGGGGCGCTTCCCTCGAGCAGTACTTC
J gene: TRBJ1-1; V gene: TRBV4-1; clone size: many; D gene: .; CDR3 protein: CASSQTDTFNPTEAFF; CDR3 DNA: TGCGCCAGCAGCCAGACAGATACATTCAACCCCACTGAAGCTTTCTTT
J gene: TRBJ2-1; V gene: TRBV7-3; clone size: few; D gene: TRBD2; CDR3 protein: CASSLGTSRINEQFF; CDR3 DNA: TGTGCCAGCAGCTTAGGGACTAGCAGGATCAATGAGCAGTTCTTC
J gene: TRBJ2-1; V gene: TRBV27; clone size: few; D gene: .; CDR3 protein: CASSAQVFNEQFF; CDR3 DNA: TGTGCCAGCAGTGCACAGGTTTTCAATGAGCAGTTCTTC
J gene: TRBJ1-1; V gene: TRBV18; clone size: .; D gene: .; CDR3 protein: CASSLKEGSTEAFF; CDR3 DNA: TGTGCCAGCTCCCTCAAAGAGGGGTCCACTGAAGCTTTCTTT
J gene: TRBJ2-1; V gene: TRBV20-1; clone size: few; D gene: TRBD1; CDR3 protein: CSAPGWGTANNEQFF; CDR3 DNA: TGCAGTGCCCCCGGGTGGGGGACAGCAAACAATGAGCAGTTCTTC
J gene: TRBJ2-2; V gene: TRBV20-1; clone size: few; D gene: TRBD2; CDR3 protein: CSARHPLGLAGPNTGELFF; CDR3 DNA: TGCAGTGCTAGGCACCCCCTGGGACTAGCGGGCCCGAACACCGGGGAGCTGTTTTTT
J gene: TRBJ2-7; V gene: TRBV6-2/TRBV6-3; clone size: .; D gene: TRBD2; CDR3 protein: CASSSKREGPYEQYF; CDR3 DNA: TGTGCCAGCAGTTCCAAGCGGGAGGGCCCCTACGAGCAGTACTTC
J gene: TRBJ1-3; V gene: TRBV11-2; clone size: .; D gene: .; CDR3 protein: CASNHYSGNTIYF; CDR3 DNA: TGTGCCAGCAACCACTACTCTGGAAACACCATATATTTT
J gene: TRBJ2-3; V gene: TRBV10-3; clone size: few; D gene: TRBD1; CDR3 protein: CAISSPGTGSTDTQYF; CDR3 DNA: TGTGCCATCTCCTCCCCAGGGACAGGGTCCACAGATACGCAGTATTTT
J gene: TRBJ2-1; V gene: TRBV4-2; clone size: .; D gene: TRBD2; CDR3 protein: CASIQAGLAGQQFF; CDR3 DNA: TGTGCCAGCATCCAAGCGGGACTAGCGGGCCAGCAGTTCTTC
J gene: TRBJ1-3; V gene: TRBV7-2; clone size: many; D gene: .; CDR3 protein: CASSSNVWGNTIYF; CDR3 DNA: TGTGCCAGCAGCTCAAACGTGTGGGGAAACACCATATATTTT
J gene: TRBJ2-1; V gene: TRBV29-1; clone size: few; D gene: .; CDR3 protein: CSVFRESSYNEQFF; CDR3 DNA: TGCAGCGTCTTCAGGGAAAGCTCCTACAATGAGCAGTTCTTC
J gene: TRBJ2-7; V gene: TRBV7-9; clone size: few; D gene: .; CDR3 protein: CASSLGPGLAYEQYF; CDR3 DNA: TGTGCCAGCAGCTTAGGCCCGGGCCTTGCCTACGAGCAGTACTTC
J gene: TRBJ2-7; V gene: TRBV7-2; clone size: .; D gene: TRBD2; CDR3 protein: CASSSSGPSYEQYF; CDR3 DNA: TGTGCCAGCAGCTCTAGCGGCCCCTCCTACGAGCAGTACTTC
J gene: TRBJ2-2; V gene: TRBV27; clone size: .; D gene: .; CDR3 protein: CASSLTFTGELFF; CDR3 DNA: TGTGCCAGCAGTTTGACGTTCACCGGGGAGCTGTTTTTT
J gene: TRBJ2-1; V gene: TRBV4-1; clone size: many; D gene: TRBD2; CDR3 protein: CASSQAPGLAGGAYNEQFF; CDR3 DNA: TGCGCCAGCAGCCAAGCGCCGGGACTAGCGGGAGGGGCCTACAATGAGCAGTTCTTC
J gene: TRBJ1-1; V gene: TRBV11-2; clone size: many; D gene: TRBD1; CDR3 protein: CASSPDRGNTEAFF; CDR3 DNA: TGTGCCAGCAGCCCCGACAGGGGAAACACTGAAGCTTTCTTT
J gene: TRBJ1-5; V gene: TRBV20-1; clone size: many; D gene: .; CDR3 protein: CSARAGRENQPQHF; CDR3 DNA: TGCAGTGCTAGAGCGGGCAGGGAAAATCAGCCCCAGCATTTT
J gene: TRBJ2-3; V gene: TRBV5-1; clone size: .; D gene: TRBD2; CDR3 protein: CASSEGLTSGGTDTQYF; CDR3 DNA: TGCGCCAGCAGCGAGGGGCTGACTAGCGGGGGCACAGATACGCAGTATTTT
J gene: TRBJ1-5; V gene: TRBV20-1; clone size: many; D gene: .; CDR3 protein: CSARKTGSGPQHF; CDR3 DNA: TGCAGTGCTAGAAAAACAGGGTCAGGGCCCCAGCATTTT
J gene: TRBJ1-5; V gene: TRBV12-3/TRBV12-4; clone size: .; D gene: TRBD1; CDR3 protein: CASRSEGASNQPQHF; CDR3 DNA: TGTGCCAGCAGAAGTGAGGGGGCTAGCAATCAGCCCCAGCATTTT
J gene: TRBJ2-1; V gene: TRBV9; clone size: few; D gene: .; CDR3 protein: CASSAEGYSYNEQFF; CDR3 DNA: TGTGCCAGCAGCGCCGAAGGCTATTCCTACAATGAGCAGTTCTTC
J gene: TRBJ2-3; V gene: TRBV15; clone size: many; D gene: .; CDR3 protein: CATSRVSTGTDTQYF; CDR3 DNA: TGTGCCACCAGCAGAGTTTCCACGGGGACAGATACGCAGTATTTT
J gene: TRBJ2-5; V gene: TRBV7-2; clone size: .; D gene: TRBD1; CDR3 protein: CASSLVRDRDLETQYF; CDR3 DNA: TGTGCCAGCAGCTTAGTCCGGGACAGGGACCTTGAGACCCAGTACTTC
J gene: TRBJ2-7; V gene: TRBV12-3/TRBV12-4; clone size: many; D gene: .; CDR3 protein: CASKLGFEQYF; CDR3 DNA: TGTGCCAGCAAATTAGGATTCGAGCAGTACTTC
J gene: TRBJ2-1; V gene: TRBV5-1; clone size: many; D gene: TRBD2; CDR3 protein: CASSPGLAGGPYNEQFF; CDR3 DNA: TGCGCCAGCAGCCCCGGACTAGCGGGAGGGCCTTACAATGAGCAGTTCTTC
J gene: TRBJ2-6; V gene: TRBV11-1; clone size: few; D gene: .; CDR3 protein: CASSLVAASTSLSSGANVLTF; CDR3 DNA: TGTGCCAGCAGCTTAGTAGCGGCCAGCACCTCTCTTTCCTCTGGGGCCAACGTCCTGACTTTC
J gene: TRBJ2-5; V gene: TRBV6-5; clone size: many; D gene: .; CDR3 protein: CASSYSFGDLKEETQYF; CDR3 DNA: TGTGCCAGCAGTTACTCGTTCGGGGACTTAAAAGAAGAGACCCAGTACTTC
J gene: TRBJ2-1; V gene: TRBV5-1; clone size: few; D gene: .; CDR3 protein: CASSLDGSGRYNEQFF; CDR3 DNA: TGCGCCAGCAGCTTGGACGGTAGTGGGCGGTACAATGAGCAGTTCTTC
J gene: TRBJ2-1; V gene: TRBV5-1; clone size: .; D gene: .; CDR3 protein: CATSKERSYNEQFF; CDR3 DNA: TGCGCCACCTCCAAGGAGCGCTCCTACAATGAGCAGTTCTTC
J gene: TRBJ1-2; V gene: TRBV5-1; clone size: many; D gene: .; CDR3 protein: CASSLPGRPNYGYTF; CDR3 DNA: TGCGCCAGCAGCTTACCGGGACGGCCTAACTATGGCTACACCTTC
J gene: TRBJ2-1; V gene: TRBV27; clone size: many; D gene: .; CDR3 protein: CASSSGTRFYNEQFF; CDR3 DNA: TGTGCCAGCAGTTCCGGGACACGATTCTACAATGAGCAGTTCTTC
J gene: TRBJ2-4; V gene: TRBV12-5; clone size: .; D gene: TRBD1; CDR3 protein: CASGLAPGTGFGIQYF; CDR3 DNA: TGTGCTAGTGGTTTGGCCCCCGGGACAGGCTTCGGCATTCAGTACTTC
J gene: TRBJ2-7; V gene: TRBV12-3/TRBV12-4; clone size: few; D gene: .; CDR3 protein: CASSLGDRTYEQYF; CDR3 DNA: TGTGCCAGCAGTTTGGGTGACAGAACCTACGAGCAGTACTTC